This record looks at one T cell receptor (beta chain) sequence and its context. Its antigen remains unknown. One junction end disagrees with the germline gene, perhaps due to a read error. Primers for the PCR totalled 60 Vbeta and 13 Jbeta. Study processing details: A follow-up analysis tallied 73 million or so unique TCR beta chains, roughly 11 million shared. Repertoires were generated with immunoSEQ multiplex PCR, while TCRdb's copy carries only in-frame clones and drops some. That table supplies the V and J calls and clone size; D and trimming were determined from the DNA. This sample carries about 230,000 clones, approximately 81% of them seen once, and the ten largest clones take around 1.4%. This entry belongs to a study of cytomegalovirus exposure and HLA in healthy donors. The study's findings and limits: A link between a missense DCLRE1C variant and TCR beta V- and J-gene trimming emerged from a later analysis.

This CDR3 is 12 amino acids long. CDR1 and CDR2 (germline): SEHNR, FQNEAQ (reference sequence). Healthy bone marrow donors made up the donor group. This donor's CMV serostatus is unrecorded. The source material was PBMCs. This clonotype was obtained from a human donor in good health. The rearrangement joins TRBV7-9 to TRBJ2-7; D not resolved. The CDR3 nucleotides are TGTTCCAGCAGCTTTGTGTCGTACGAGCAGTACTTC. This translates into CSSSFVSYEQYF.